The subject of this entry is one TCR beta chain. Antigen specificity is unknown. Researchers took RNA transcripts and amplified the TCR beta CDR3 regions from them. HTBI primers were the set used in a first-round RT-PCR of the TCR CDR3. TCRdb used MiXCR to reprocess the multiplex PCR reads, holding one entry per CDR3 protein. The table includes roughly 800,000 distinct CDR3 sequences, roughly 37% detected once. This sample is drawn from a study of T cells in Graves' hyperthyroidism and ophthalmopathy. Trimming removed 8 bases from V and 1 base from J, with 11 bases in between. Germline CDR1 SEHNR, CDR2 FQNEAQ (reference sequence). The CDR3 runs 14 residues. Overall study results and limits: The majority of expanded thyroid clonotypes above 0.001 also appeared in blood.

Stable Graves' hyperthyroidism denoted no ophthalmopathy progression over 18 months. Exclusion of a patient resulted from uncontrolled infection, other autoimmune disease, pregnancy or lactation. The source is a man younger than 35 with Graves' hyperthyroidism. The gene calls are TRBV7-9 and TRBJ2-2; D is possibly TRBD2 (5 bases). The sample comprised blood. The CDR3 DNA sequence: TGTGCCAGCTGGGTCGGACTGAACACCGGGGAGCTGTTTTTT. This sequence encodes CASWVGLNTGELFF.